Following are 4 T cell receptor beta chains from one sample sequenced in a study of regulatory T cells in long-lasting Graves disease. The authors built TCR beta libraries using iRepertoire HTBI primers and Arm-PCR of CDR3 regions. MiXCR, run by TCRdb on the multiplex PCR reads, gives a single entry per CDR3 protein. Among about 460,000 distinct CDR3 sequences listed, 14% were seen once. The time point denotes: newly diagnosed GD, antithyroid drugs for less than 3 months. PBMC-derived RNA was used for the TCR library. The same data also went into a second study, on T cells in Graves' hyperthyroidism and ophthalmopathy.

This material consisted of peripheral blood mononuclear cells (PBMCs), taken at new diagnosis, from a patient treated with antithyroid drugs. These receptors came from a woman between 45 and 65 years old with Graves disease.

This clonotype was found many times. The CDR3: CSAGTSGTTYEQYF. The CDR3 nucleotides read TGCAGTGCCGGGACTAGCGGGACGACCTACGAGCAGTACTTC. J is TRBJ2-7 and V is TRBV20-1; 13 nucleotides match TRBD2. Germline CDR1 reads DFQATT; CDR2 reads SNEGSKA (reference sequence). The CDR3 totals 14 residues. J lost 2 bases, V lost 6 bases, and 4 bases had no gene match.

This clonotype showed up many times. The chain carries TRBV7-3 and TRBJ1-1; D not resolved. V dropped 0 bases and J dropped 3 bases, with 5 bases sitting between them. Germline V lookup: CDR1 SGHTA, CDR2 FQGTGA. The length of the CDR3 is 13 residues. The CDR3 region is CASSLTGYTEAFF. As DNA, the CDR3 is TGTGCCAGCAGCTTAACGGGGTACACTGAAGCTTTCTTT. The variable domain in full, completed from reference TRBV7-3 and TRBJ1-1, reads GAGVSQTPSNKVTEKGKYVELRCDPISGHTALYWYRQSLGQGPEFLIYFQGTGAADDSGLPNDRFFAVRPEGSVSTLKIQRTERGDSAVYLCASSLTGYTEAFFGQGTRLTVV.

This clonotype was counted at least ten times. This rearrangement joins TRBV7-8 to TRBJ2-7, with 7 positions matching TRBD2. Germline CDR1 is SGHVS and CDR2 is FQNEAQ. Trimming cost V 2 bases and J 2 bases; bases outside gene matches: 6. This CDR3 has 15 residues. The CDR3 coding sequence is TGTGCCAGCAGCTTACGGGGCGGGAGACCCTACGAGCAGTACTTC. This sequence encodes CASSLRGGRPYEQYF.

This chain uses TRBV6-2 or TRBV6-3 with TRBJ2-1; 12 bases are a match to TRBD2. The germline gives CDR1 MNHEY, CDR2 SVGEGT. The CDR3 spans 16 residues. V was pared by 8 bases and J by 5 bases, with 10 bases of the junction left unmatched. The CDR3 spells CASFLGLAGSNNEQFF. The CDR3, as DNA: TGTGCCAGCTTCTTAGGACTAGCGGGATCGAACAATGAGCAGTTCTTC.